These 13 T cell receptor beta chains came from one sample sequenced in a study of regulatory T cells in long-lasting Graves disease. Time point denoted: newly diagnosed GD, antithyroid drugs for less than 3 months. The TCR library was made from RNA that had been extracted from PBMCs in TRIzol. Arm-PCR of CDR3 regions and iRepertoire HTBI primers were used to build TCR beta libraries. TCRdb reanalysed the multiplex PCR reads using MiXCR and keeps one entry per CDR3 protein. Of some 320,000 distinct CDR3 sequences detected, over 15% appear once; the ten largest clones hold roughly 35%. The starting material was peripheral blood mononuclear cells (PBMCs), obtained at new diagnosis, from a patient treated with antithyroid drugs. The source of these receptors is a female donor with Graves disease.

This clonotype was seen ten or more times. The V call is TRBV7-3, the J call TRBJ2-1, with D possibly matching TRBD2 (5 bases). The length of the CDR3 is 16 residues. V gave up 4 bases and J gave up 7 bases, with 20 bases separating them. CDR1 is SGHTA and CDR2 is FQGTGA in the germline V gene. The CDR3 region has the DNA TGTGCCAGCAGCTCCGCCAGGTTAAGGTCGGGGAATGAGCAGTTCTTC. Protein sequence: CASSSARLRSGNEQFF.

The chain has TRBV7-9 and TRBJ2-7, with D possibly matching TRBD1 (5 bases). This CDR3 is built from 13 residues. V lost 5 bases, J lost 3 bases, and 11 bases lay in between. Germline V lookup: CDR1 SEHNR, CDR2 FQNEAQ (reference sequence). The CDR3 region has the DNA TGTGCCAGCAGCCTACATCAGGGCTACGAGCAGTACTTC. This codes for CASSLHQGYEQYF. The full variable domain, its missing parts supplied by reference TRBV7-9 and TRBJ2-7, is DTGVSQNPRHKITKRGQNVTFRCDPISEHNRLYWYRQTLGQGPEFLTYFQNEAQLEKSRLLSDRFSAERPKGSFSTLEIQRTEQGDSAMYLCASSLHQGYEQYFGPGTRLTVT.

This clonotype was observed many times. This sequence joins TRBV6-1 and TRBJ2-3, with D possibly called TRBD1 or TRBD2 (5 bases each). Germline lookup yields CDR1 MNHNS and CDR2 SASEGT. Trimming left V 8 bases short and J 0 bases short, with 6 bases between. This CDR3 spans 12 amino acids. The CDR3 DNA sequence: TGTGCCAGCGGGGGAAGCACAGATACGCAGTATTTT. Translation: CASGGSTDTQYF.

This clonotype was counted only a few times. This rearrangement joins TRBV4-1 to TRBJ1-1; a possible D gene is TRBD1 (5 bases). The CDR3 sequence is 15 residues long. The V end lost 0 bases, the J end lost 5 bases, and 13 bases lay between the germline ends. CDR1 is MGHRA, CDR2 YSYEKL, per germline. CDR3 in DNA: TGCGCCAGCAGCCAAGAGGGCGGGGGGTGGACTGAAGCTTTCTTT. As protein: CASSQEGGGWTEAFF.

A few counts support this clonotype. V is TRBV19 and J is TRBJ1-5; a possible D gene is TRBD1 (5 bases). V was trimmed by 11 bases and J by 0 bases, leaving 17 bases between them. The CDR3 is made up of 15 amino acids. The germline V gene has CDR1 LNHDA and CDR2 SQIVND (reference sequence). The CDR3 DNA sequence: TGTGCCGGATCCAGGGATTTAAGTAGCAATCAGCCCCAGCATTTT. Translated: CAGSRDLSSNQPQHF.

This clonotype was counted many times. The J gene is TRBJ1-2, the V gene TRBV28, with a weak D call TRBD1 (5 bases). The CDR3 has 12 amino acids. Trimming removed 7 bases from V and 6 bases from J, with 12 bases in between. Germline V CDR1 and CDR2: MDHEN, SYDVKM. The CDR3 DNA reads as TGTGCCAGCACCCTTGGGGGTAATGGCTACACCTTC. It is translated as CASTLGGNGYTF.

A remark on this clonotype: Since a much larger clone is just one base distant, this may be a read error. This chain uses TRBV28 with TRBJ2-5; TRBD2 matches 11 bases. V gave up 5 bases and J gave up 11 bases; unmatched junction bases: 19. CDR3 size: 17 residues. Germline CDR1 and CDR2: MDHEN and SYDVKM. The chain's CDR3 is CASSAPSGLAVGEGQYF. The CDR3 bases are TGTGCCAGCAGTGCCCCCTCGGGACTAGCGGTAGGGGAGGGGCAGTACTTC.

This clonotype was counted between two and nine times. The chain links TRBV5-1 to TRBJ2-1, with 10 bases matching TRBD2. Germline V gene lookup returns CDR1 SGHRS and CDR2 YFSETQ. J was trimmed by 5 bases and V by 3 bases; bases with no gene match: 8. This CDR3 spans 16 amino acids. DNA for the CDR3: TGCGCCAGCAGCTGGGAAGGGACTAGCGCAAACAATGAGCAGTTCTTC. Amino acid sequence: CASSWEGTSANNEQFF.

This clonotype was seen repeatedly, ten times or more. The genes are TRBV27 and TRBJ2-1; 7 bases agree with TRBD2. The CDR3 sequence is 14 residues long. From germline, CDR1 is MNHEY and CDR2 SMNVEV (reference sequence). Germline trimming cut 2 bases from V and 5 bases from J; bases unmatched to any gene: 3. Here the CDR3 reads CASSLAGADNEQFF. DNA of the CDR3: TGTGCCAGCAGTTTAGCGGGAGCGGACAATGAGCAGTTCTTC.

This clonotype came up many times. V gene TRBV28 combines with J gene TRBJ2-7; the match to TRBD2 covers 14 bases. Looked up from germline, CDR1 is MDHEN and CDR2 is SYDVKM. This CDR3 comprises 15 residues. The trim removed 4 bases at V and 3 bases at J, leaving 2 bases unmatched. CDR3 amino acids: CASSWGLAGVYEQYF. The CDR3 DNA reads TGTGCCAGCAGTTGGGGACTAGCGGGAGTCTACGAGCAGTACTTC.

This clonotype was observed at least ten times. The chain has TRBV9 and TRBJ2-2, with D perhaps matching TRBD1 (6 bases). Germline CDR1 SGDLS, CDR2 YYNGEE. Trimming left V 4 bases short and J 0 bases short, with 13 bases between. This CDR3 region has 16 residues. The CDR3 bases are TGTGCCAGCAGCATTCACAGGGACGCGAACACCGGGGAGCTGTTTTTT. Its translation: CASSIHRDANTGELFF.

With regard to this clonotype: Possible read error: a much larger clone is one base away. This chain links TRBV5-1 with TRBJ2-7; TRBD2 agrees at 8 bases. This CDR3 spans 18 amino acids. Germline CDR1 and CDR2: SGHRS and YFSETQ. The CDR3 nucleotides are TGCGCCAGCAGCTTGGAACCCTCGGTCCCCAGCGGGAGCTACGGGCAGTACTTC. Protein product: CASSLEPSVPSGSYGQYF.

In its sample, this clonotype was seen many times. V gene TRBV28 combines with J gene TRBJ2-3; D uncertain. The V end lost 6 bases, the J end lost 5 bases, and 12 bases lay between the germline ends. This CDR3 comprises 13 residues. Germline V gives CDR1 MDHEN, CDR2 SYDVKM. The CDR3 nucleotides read TGTGCCAGCAGCCCTACATGGGGAGATACGCAGTATTTT. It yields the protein CASSPTWGDTQYF.